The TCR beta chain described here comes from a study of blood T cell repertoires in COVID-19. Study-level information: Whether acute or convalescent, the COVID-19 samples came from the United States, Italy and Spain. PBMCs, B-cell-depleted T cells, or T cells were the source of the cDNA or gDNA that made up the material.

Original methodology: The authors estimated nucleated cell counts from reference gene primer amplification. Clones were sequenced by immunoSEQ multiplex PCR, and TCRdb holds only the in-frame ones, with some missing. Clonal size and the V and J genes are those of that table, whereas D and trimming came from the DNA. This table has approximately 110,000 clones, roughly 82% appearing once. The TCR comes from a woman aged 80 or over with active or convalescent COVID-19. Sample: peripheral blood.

The DNA for the CDR3 is TGTGCCAGTAGTATACTAGCTGTTAACACCGGGGAGCTGTTTTTT. This gives the protein CASSILAVNTGELFF. This chain joins TRBV19 and TRBJ2-2, with a tentative D call TRBD2 (5 bases). Between the trimmed V and J ends, which lost 2 bases and 2 bases, there was a span of 9 bases. The CDR3 is made up of 15 amino acids. Germline assignment: CDR1 LNHDA and CDR2 SQIVND (reference sequence).